This TCR beta chain was recovered during a study of blood T cell repertoires in COVID-19. Study as a whole: The samples span acute and convalescent COVID-19 from the United States, Italy and Spain. T cells, B-cell-depleted T cells, or PBMCs provided the cDNA or gDNA that served as material.

This CDR3 spans 15 amino acids. V lost 6 bases and J 3 bases, leaving 15 bases between the germline ends. Germline V CDR1 and CDR2: KGHSH, LQKENI. Original processing notes: How many nucleated cells were present was estimated from reference gene primer amplification. Data came from immunoSEQ multiplex PCR; TCRdb stores just in-frame clones and leaves some out. That table furnishes V, J and clone size, whereas the DNA furnished D and trimming. The repertoire holds more than 70,000 clones, with about 86% as singletons. The J gene is TRBJ2-4, the V gene TRBV18, with TRBD2 as a possible D gene (5 bases). Sequencing was performed on peripheral blood. This TCR was recovered from a woman aged 80 or over in a cohort sampled during active or convalescent COVID-19. The CDR3 DNA is TGTGCCAGCTCTCCATCCGAGGGCCACAAAAACATTCAGTACTTC. As protein: CASSPSEGHKNIQYF.